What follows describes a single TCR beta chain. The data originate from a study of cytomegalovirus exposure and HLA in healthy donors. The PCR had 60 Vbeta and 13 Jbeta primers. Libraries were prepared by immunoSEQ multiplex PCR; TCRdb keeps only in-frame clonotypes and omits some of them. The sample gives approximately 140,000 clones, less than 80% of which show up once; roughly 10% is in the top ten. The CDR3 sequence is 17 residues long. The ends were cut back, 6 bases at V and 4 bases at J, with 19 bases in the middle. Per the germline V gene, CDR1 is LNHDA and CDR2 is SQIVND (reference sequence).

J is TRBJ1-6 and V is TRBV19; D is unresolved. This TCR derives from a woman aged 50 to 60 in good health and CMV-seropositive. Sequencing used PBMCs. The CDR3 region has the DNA TGTGCCAGTAGCGACCGCTCACAGTTCCTGTATAATTCACCCCTCCACTTT. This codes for CASSDRSQFLYNSPLHF.